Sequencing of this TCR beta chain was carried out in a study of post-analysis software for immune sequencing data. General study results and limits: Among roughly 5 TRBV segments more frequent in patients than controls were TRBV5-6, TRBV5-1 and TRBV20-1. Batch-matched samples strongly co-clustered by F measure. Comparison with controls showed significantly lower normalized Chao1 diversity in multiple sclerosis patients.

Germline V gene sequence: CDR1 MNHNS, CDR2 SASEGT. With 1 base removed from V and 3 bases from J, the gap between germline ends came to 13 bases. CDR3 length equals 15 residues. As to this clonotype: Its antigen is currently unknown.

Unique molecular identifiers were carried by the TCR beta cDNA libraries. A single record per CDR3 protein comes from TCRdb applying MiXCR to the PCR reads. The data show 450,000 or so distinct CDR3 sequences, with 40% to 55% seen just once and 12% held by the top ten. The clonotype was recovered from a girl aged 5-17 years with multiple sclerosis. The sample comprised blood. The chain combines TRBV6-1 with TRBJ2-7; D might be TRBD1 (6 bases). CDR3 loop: CASSEVRTAFYEQYF. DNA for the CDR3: TGTGCCAGCAGTGAAGTTAGGACAGCCTTCTACGAGCAGTACTTC.